This TCR beta chain was recorded in a study of OX40 agonist ivuxolimab in advanced cancers. Study-level background: Participants could have had prior anti-PD-1, anti-PD-L1 or anti-CTLA-4 therapy, and around 40% had some. Partial responses occurred in Three dose-escalation patients, one with hepatocellular carcinoma and two with cutaneous melanoma.

Regarding this clone: Its antigen remains unknown.

Study-wide findings and caveats: There was clonal expansion of CD4+ and CD8+ blood T cells by week 6 at 0.1 to 3.0 mg/kg. It was not determined which antigens were specifically recognized by the peripheral T cells that had undergone clonal expansion.

The CDR3 length is 15 residues. CDR1 is SGDLS, CDR2 YYNGEE, per germline. The J segment lost 7 bases and the V segment lost 4 bases, leaving 5 bases of the junction unmatched. Clones were read by immunoSEQ multiplex PCR, and TCRdb kept only the in-frame ones, dropping some. Of tens of thousands of clones in the sample, about nine tenths were seen once. The TCR originated in an adult with an advanced solid tumor such as melanoma, head and neck, liver or kidney cancer. The chain is built from TRBV9 and TRBJ2-1; 13 bases match TRBD2. The source material was CD4+ or CD8+ T cells sorted from blood, sampled in a trial of the OX40 agonist ivuxolimab. The CDR3 DNA reads as TGTGCCAGCAGCCGCGGGACTAGCGGGACGAATGAGCAGTTCTTC. Its protein is CASSRGTSGTNEQFF.